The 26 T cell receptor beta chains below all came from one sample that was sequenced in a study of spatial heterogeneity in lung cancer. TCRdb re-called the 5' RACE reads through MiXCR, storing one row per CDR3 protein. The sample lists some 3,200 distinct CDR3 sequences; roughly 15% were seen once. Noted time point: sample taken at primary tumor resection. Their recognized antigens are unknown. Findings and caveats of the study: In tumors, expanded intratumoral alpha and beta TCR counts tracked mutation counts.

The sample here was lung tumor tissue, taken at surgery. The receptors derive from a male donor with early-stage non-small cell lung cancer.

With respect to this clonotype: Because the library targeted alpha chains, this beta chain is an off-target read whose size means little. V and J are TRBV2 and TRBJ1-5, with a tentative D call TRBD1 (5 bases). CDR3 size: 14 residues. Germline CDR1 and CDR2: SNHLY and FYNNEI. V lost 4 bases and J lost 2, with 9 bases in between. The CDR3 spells CASSGQTGNQPQHF. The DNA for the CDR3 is TGTGCCAGCAGTGGACAGACGGGCAATCAGCCCCAGCATTTT. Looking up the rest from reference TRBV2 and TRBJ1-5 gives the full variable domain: EPEVTQTPSHQVTQMGQEVILRCVPISNHLYFYWYRQILGQKVEFLVSFYNNEISEKSEIFDDQFSVERPDGSNFTLKIRSTKLEDSAMYFCASSGQTGNQPQHFGDGTRLSIL.

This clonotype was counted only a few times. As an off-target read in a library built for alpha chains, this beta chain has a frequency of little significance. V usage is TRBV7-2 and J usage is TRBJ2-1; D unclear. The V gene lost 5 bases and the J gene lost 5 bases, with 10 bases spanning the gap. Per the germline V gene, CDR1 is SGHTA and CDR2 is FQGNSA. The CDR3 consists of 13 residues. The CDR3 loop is CASSPARHNEQFF. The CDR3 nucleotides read TGTGCCAGCAGCCCGGCACGTCACAATGAGCAGTTCTTC.

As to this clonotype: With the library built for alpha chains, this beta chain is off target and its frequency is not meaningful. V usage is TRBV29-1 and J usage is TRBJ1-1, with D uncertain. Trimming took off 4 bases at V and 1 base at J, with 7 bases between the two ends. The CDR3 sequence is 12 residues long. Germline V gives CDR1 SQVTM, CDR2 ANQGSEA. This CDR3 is CSVVEQNTEAFF. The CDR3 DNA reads TGCAGCGTTGTCGAACAGAACACTGAAGCTTTCTTT. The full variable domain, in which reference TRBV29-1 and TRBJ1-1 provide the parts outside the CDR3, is SAVISQKPSRDICQRGTSLTIQCQVDSQVTMMFWYRQQPGQSLTLIATANQGSEATYESGFVIDKFPISRPNLTFSTLTVSNMSPEDSSIYLCSVVEQNTEAFFGQGTRLTVV.

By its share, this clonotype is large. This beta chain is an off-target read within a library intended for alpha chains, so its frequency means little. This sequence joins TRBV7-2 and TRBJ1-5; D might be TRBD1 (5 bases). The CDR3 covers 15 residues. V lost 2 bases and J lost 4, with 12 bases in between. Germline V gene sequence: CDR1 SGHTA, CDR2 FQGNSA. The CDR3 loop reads CASSLQGGRNQPQHF. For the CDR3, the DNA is TGTGCCAGCAGCTTACAGGGCGGGAGGAATCAGCCCCAGCATTTT.

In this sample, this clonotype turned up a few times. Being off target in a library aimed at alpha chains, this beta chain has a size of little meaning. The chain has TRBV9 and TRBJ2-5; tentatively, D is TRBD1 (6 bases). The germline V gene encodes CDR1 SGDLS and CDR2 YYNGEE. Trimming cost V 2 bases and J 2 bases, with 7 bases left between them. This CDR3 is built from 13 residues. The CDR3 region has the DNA TGTGCCAGCAGCGTCAGGGGTCAAGAGACCCAGTACTTC. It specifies CASSVRGQETQYF.

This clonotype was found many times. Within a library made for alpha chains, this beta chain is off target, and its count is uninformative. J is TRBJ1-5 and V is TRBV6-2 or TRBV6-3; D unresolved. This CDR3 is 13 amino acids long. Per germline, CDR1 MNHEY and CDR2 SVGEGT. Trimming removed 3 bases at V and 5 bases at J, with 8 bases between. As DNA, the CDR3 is TGTGCCAGCAGTTATGTCGGGGATCAGCCCCAGCATTTT. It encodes CASSYVGDQPQHF.

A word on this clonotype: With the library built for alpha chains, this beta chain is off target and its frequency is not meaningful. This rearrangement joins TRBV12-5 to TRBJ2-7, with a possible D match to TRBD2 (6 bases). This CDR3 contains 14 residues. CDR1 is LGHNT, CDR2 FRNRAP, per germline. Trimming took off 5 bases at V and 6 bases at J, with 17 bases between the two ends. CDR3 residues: CASGPPGETGEQYF. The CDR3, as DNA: TGTGCTAGTGGTCCCCCGGGAGAGACGGGCGAGCAGTACTTC.

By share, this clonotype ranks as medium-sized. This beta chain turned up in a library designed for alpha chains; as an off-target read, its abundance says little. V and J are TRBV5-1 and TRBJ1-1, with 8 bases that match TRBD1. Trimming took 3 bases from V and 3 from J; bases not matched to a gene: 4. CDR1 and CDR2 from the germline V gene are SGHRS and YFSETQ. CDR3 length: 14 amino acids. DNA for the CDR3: TGCGCCAGCAGCTCAGCAGGGGGCTACACTGAAGCTTTCTTT. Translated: CASSSAGGYTEAFF.

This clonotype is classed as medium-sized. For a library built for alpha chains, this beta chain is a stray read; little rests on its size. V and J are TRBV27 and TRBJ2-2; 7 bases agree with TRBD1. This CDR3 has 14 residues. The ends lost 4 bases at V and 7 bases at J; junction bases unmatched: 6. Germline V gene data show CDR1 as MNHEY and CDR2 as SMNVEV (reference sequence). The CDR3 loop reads CASSSTGWNGELFF. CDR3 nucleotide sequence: TGTGCCAGCAGTTCGACAGGGTGGAACGGGGAGCTGTTTTTT.

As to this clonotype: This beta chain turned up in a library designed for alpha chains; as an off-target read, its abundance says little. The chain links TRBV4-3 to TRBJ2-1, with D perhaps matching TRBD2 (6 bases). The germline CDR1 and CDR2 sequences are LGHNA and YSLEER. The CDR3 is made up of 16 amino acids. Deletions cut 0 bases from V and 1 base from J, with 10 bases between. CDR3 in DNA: TGCGCCAGCAGCCAAGATTGGGAGGAGTCCTACAATGAGCAGTTCTTC. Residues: CASSQDWEESYNEQFF.

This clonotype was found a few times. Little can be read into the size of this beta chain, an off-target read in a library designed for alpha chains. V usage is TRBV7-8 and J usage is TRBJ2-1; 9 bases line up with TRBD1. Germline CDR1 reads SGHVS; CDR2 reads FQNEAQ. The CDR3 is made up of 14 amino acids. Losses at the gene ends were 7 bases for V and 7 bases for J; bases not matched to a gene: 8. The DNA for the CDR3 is TGTGCCAGCACAACCCACAGGGGGCTAAATGAGCAGTTCTTC. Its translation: CASTTHRGLNEQFF.

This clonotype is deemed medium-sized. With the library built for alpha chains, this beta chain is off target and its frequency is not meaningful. In nucleotides, the CDR3 is TGTGCCAGCAGTTTATTCAGGGGTACTAATGAAAAACTGTTTTTT. It encodes CASSLFRGTNEKLFF. V usage is TRBV12-3 or TRBV12-4 and J usage is TRBJ1-4; weak D call: TRBD1 (6 bases). The ends were cut back, 2 bases at V and 2 bases at J, with 9 bases in the middle. The CDR3 is 15 residues long.

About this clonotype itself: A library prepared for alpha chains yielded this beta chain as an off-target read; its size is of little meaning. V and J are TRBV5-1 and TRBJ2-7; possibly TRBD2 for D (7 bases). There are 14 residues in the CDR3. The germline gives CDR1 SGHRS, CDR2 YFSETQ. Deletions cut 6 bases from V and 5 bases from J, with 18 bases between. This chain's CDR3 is CASKTGPGGHEQYF. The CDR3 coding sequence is TGCGCCAGCAAGACCGGACCGGGGGGCCACGAGCAGTACTTC. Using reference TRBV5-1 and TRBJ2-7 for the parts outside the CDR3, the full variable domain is KAGVTQTPRYLIKTRGQQVTLSCSPISGHRSVSWYQQTPGQGLQFLFEYFSETQRNKGNFPGRFSGRQFSNSRSEMNVSTLELGDSALYLCASKTGPGGHEQYFGPGTRLTVT.

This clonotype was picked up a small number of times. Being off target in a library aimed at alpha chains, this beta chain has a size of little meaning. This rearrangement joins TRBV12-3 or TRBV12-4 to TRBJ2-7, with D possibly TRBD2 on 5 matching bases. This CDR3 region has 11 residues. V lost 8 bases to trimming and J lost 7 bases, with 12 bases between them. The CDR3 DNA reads TGTGCCAGCCGAAGCGGTTGGGAGCAGTACTTC. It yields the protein CASRSGWEQYF.

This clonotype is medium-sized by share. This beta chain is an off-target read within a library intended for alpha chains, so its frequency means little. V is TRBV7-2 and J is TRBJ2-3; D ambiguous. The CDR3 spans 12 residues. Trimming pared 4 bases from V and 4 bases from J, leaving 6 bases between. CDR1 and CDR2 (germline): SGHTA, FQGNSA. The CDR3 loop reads CASSSSADTQYF. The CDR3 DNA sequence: TGTGCCAGCAGCTCCTCGGCAGATACGCAGTATTTT.

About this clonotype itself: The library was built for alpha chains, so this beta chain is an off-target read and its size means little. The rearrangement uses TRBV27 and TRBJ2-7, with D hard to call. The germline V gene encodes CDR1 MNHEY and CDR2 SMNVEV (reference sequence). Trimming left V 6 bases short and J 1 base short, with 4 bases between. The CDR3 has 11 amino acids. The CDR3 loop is CASRGSYEQYF. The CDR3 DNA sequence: TGTGCCAGCAGGGGGTCCTACGAGCAGTACTTC.

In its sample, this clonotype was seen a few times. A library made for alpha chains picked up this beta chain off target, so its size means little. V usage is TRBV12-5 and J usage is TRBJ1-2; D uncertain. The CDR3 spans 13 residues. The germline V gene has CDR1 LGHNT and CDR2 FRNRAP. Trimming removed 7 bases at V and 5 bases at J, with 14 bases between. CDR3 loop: CASDLPAPYGYTF. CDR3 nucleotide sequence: TGTGCTAGTGACCTCCCTGCACCGTATGGCTACACCTTC.

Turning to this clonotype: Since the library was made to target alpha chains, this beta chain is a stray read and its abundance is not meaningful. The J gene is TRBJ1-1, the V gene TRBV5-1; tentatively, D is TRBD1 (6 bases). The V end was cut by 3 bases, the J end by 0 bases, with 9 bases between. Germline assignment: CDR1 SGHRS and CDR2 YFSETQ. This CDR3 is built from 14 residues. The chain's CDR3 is CASSSDSLNTEAFF. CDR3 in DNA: TGCGCCAGCAGCTCGGACAGCTTGAACACTGAAGCTTTCTTT. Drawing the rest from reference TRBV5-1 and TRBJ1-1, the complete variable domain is KAGVTQTPRYLIKTRGQQVTLSCSPISGHRSVSWYQQTPGQGLQFLFEYFSETQRNKGNFPGRFSGRQFSNSRSEMNVSTLELGDSALYLCASSSDSLNTEAFFGQGTRLTVV.

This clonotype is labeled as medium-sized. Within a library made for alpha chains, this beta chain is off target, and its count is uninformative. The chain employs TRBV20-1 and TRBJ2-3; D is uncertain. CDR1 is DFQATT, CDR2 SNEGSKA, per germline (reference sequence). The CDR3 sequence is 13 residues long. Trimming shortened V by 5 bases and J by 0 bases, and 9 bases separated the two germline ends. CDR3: CSAAPPSTDTQYF. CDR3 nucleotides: TGCAGTGCTGCCCCCCCTAGCACAGATACGCAGTATTTT.

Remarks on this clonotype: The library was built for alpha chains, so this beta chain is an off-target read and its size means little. The CDR3 region has the DNA TGCGCCAGCAGCCAGAAACCGGGACTAGTGACAGATACGCAGCATTTT. Translating gives CASSQKPGLVTDTQHF. The chain carries TRBV4-3 and TRBJ2-3, with D perhaps TRBD1 (5 bases). The end of the DNA aligns better with TRBJ1-5, so the J call may be wrong. Looked up from germline, CDR1 is LGHNA and CDR2 is YSLEER. This CDR3 is 16 amino acids long.

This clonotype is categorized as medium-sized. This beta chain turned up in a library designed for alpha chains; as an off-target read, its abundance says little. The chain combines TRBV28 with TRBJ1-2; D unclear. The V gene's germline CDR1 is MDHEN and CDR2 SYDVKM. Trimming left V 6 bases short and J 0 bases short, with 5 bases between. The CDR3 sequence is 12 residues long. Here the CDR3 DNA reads TGTGCCAGCAGCGGCCCTAACTATGGCTACACCTTC. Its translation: CASSGPNYGYTF.

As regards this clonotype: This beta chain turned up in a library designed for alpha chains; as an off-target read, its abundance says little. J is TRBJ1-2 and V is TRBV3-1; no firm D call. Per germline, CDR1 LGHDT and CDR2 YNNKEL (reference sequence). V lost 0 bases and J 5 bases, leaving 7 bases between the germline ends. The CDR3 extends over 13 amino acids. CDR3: CASSQDLSYGYTF. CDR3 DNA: TGTGCCAGCAGCCAAGATCTTTCTTATGGCTACACCTTC. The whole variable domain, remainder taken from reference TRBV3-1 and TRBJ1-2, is DTAVSQTPKYLVTQMGNDKSIKCEQNLGHDTMYWYKQDSKKFLKIMFSYNNKELIINETVPNRFSPKSPDKAHLNLHINSLELGDSAVYFCASSQDLSYGYTFGSGTRLTVV.

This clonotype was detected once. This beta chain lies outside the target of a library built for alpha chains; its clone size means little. The CDR3 region is CASYTRGNNEQFF. DNA for the CDR3: TGTGCCAGCTACACCCGCGGGAACAATGAGCAGTTCTTC. This chain links TRBV27 with TRBJ2-1; a possible D gene is TRBD2 (6 bases). Looked up from germline, CDR1 is MNHEY and CDR2 is SMNVEV (reference sequence). CDR3 length: 13 residues. Trimming removed 8 bases at V and 5 bases at J, with 13 bases between.

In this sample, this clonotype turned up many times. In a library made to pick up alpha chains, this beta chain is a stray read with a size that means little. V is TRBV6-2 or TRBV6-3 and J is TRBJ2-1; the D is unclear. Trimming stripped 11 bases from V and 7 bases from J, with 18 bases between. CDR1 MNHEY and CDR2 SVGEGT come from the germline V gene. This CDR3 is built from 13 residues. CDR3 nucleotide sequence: TGTGCCGCCTCCGGCTACCCCCTAAATGAGCAGTTCTTC. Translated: CAASGYPLNEQFF.

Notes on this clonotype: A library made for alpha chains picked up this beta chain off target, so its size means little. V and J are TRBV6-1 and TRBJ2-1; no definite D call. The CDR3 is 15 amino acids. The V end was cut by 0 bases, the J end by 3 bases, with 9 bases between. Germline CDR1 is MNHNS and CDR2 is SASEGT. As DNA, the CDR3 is TGTGCCAGCAGTGAAGCCTGGGCTCACTACAATGAGCAGTTCTTC. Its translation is CASSEAWAHYNEQFF.

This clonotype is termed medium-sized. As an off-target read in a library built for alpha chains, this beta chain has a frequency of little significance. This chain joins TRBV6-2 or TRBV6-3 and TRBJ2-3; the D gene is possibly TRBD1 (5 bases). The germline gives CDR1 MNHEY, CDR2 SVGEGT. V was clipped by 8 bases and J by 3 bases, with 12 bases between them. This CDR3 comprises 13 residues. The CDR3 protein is CASGIGETDTQYF. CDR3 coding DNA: TGTGCCAGCGGTATAGGGGAAACAGATACGCAGTATTTT.